Listed below are T cell receptor beta chains from one sample, sequenced in a study of shared clonotypes between healthy human individuals. The repertoire was sequenced with immunoSEQ multiplex PCR; TCRdb's copy has only in-frame clones and lacks some. The profile shows about 2.1 million clones, around 95% of them singletons. Source material: naive CD8+ T cells from PBMCs. Receptors were obtained from a man aged 18 to 30 in good health. Some clones in this sample may be carry-over from other donors' samples. CDR3s include the opening cysteine and the closing phenylalanine or tryptophan. A D gene is named only where the DNA matches it firmly. Expanded clones get a size class; other rows say once, few or many, or leave the size out.

J gene	V gene	D gene	clone size	CDR3 protein	CDR3 DNA
TRBJ2-4	TRBV6-4	-	-	CASTGYLIAKNIQYF	TGTGCCAGCACGGGATACCTGATAGCCAAAAACATTCAGTACTTC
TRBJ2-2	TRBV5-1	-	-	CASSSSPMNTGELFF	TGCGCCAGCAGCTCAAGTCCCATGAACACCGGGGAGCTGTTTTTT
TRBJ2-7	TRBV27	TRBD2	-	CASSSHLAGPFYEQYF	TGTGCCAGCAGTTCCCACCTAGCGGGGCCCTTCTACGAGCAGTACTTC
TRBJ1-1	TRBV7-2	TRBD1	-	CASSGRQGRDTEAFF	TGTGCCAGCAGCGGGAGACAGGGGCGAGACACTGAAGCTTTCTTT
TRBJ1-1	TRBV6-1	-	-	CASSEGAGMNTEAFF	TGTGCCAGCAGTGAAGGGGCAGGGATGAACACTGAAGCTTTCTTT
TRBJ1-4	TRBV11-2	-	-	CASSLVRAEEKLFF	TGTGCCAGCAGCTTAGTCCGGGCTGAGGAAAAACTGTTTTTT
TRBJ2-1	TRBV14	-	-	CASSHYSPIDEQFF	TGTGCCAGCAGCCATTACAGCCCCATAGATGAGCAGTTCTTC
TRBJ1-3	TRBV7-6	TRBD1	-	CASSPRTGGINTIYF	TGTGCCAGCAGCCCGAGGACAGGGGGCATAAACACCATATATTTT
TRBJ2-1	TRBV7-6	-	-	CASTPQVVGEVHEQFF	TGTGCCAGCACCCCCCAGGTGGTCGGGGAGGTCCATGAGCAGTTCTTC
TRBJ1-5	TRBV7-9	-	-	CASSLGGGNQPQHF	TGTGCCAGCAGCTTAGGGGGTGGAAATCAGCCCCAGCATTTT
TRBJ2-7	TRBV4-2	-	-	CASSQDPTAPYEQYF	TGTGCCAGCAGCCAAGATCCCACCGCCCCCTACGAGCAGTACTTC
TRBJ2-7	TRBV28	TRBD1	-	CASSLRGHLSYEQYF	TGTGCCAGCAGCCTTAGGGGGCACCTCTCCTACGAGCAGTACTTC
TRBJ2-4	TRBV27	-	once	CASSRLVGRENIQYF	TGTGCCAGCAGCCGGTTGGTGGGGCGGGAAAACATTCAGTACTTC
TRBJ2-3	TRBV4-1	-	-	CASRLEVRDTQYF	TGCGCCAGCAGACTTGAAGTCAGGGATACGCAGTATTTT
TRBJ2-7	TRBV4-1	-	-	CASSSAVSRRSYEQYF	TGCGCCAGCAGCTCCGCTGTCAGTCGCCGCTCCTACGAGCAGTACTTC
TRBJ2-1	TRBV27	TRBD1	-	CASHQGAWVYNEQFF	TGTGCCAGCCATCAGGGGGCTTGGGTATACAATGAGCAGTTCTTC
TRBJ2-1	TRBV4-1	-	once	CASSHGPQGNEQFF	TGCGCCAGCAGCCACGGCCCCCAGGGCAATGAGCAGTTCTTC
TRBJ1-5	TRBV5-1	-	-	CASSDGGASNQPQHF	TGCGCCAGCAGCGATGGAGGGGCTAGCAATCAGCCCCAGCATTTT
TRBJ1-1	TRBV27	TRBD1	-	CASSSWTGVTEAFF	TGTGCCAGCAGTTCGTGGACAGGGGTTACTGAAGCTTTCTTT
TRBJ2-3	TRBV7-2	-	-	CASSLTGTDTQYF	TGTGCCAGCAGCCTGACAGGAACAGATACGCAGTATTTT
TRBJ2-7	TRBV4-1	TRBD2	-	CASSQGEGIGEQYF	TGCGCCAGCAGCCAAGGGGAGGGGATCGGCGAGCAGTACTTC
TRBJ1-5	TRBV19	TRBD1	-	CASDKHRDRGPRNQPQHF	TGTGCCAGTGACAAACACCGGGACAGGGGCCCCAGAAATCAGCCCCAGCATTTT
TRBJ1-5	TRBV19	TRBD1	-	CASSTDRGRGQPQHF	TGTGCCAGTAGTACCGACAGGGGGCGCGGTCAGCCCCAGCATTTT
TRBJ1-4	TRBV7-9	-	-	CASSFASTTNEKLFF	TGTGCCAGCAGCTTTGCATCCACAACTAATGAAAAACTGTTTTTT
TRBJ1-1	TRBV7-9	-	-	CASSTRTGDTEAFF	TGTGCCAGCAGCACACGGACGGGGGACACTGAAGCTTTCTTT
TRBJ2-3	TRBV4-1	TRBD2	once	CASSPGTTHFTDTQYF	TGCGCCAGCAGCCCCGGGACTACACATTTCACAGATACGCAGTATTTT
TRBJ1-1	TRBV5-4	-	once	CASSFDSMNTEAFF	TGTGCCAGCAGTTTCGACAGCATGAACACTGAAGCTTTCTTT
TRBJ2-2	TRBV15	-	-	CATSRDLGVAGELFF	TGTGCCACCAGCAGAGATCTCGGGGTAGCCGGGGAGCTGTTTTTT
TRBJ2-5	TRBV27	TRBD2	-	CASSQHLGTSGKETQYF	TGTGCCAGCAGTCAACACCTCGGGACTAGCGGGAAAGAGACCCAGTACTTC
TRBJ2-7	TRBV7-9	-	-	CASRPLGGTYEQYF	TGTGCCAGCAGGCCTTTGGGTGGGACCTACGAGCAGTACTTC
TRBJ2-7	TRBV6-1	-	-	CASSVVRAYEQYF	TGTGCCAGCAGCGTCGTGAGGGCCTACGAGCAGTACTTC
TRBJ1-2	TRBV7-8	-	-	CASSLSGVHYGYTF	TGTGCCAGCAGCTTATCTGGGGTCCACTATGGCTACACCTTC
TRBJ2-3	TRBV27	TRBD2	-	CASSPSGLDADTQYF	TGTGCCAGCAGTCCTTCGGGACTAGATGCAGATACGCAGTATTTT
TRBJ2-7	TRBV13	-	-	CASSLNRWSYEQYF	TGTGCCAGCAGCTTAAATCGTTGGTCCTACGAGCAGTACTTC
TRBJ2-1	TRBV5-8	-	-	CASSYNEQFF	TGTGCCAGCTCCTACAATGAGCAGTTCTTC
TRBJ2-3	TRBV27	TRBD1	-	CASSRTGGSDTQYF	TGTGCCAGCAGTCGGACAGGGGGGTCAGATACGCAGTATTTT
TRBJ1-3	TRBV27	-	-	CASSADSWSGNTIYF	TGTGCCAGCAGTGCGGACAGCTGGTCAGGAAACACCATATATTTT
TRBJ1-5	TRBV6-6	-	-	CASSYGLGPQHF	TGTGCCAGCAGTTACGGGCTGGGGCCCCAGCATTTT